Listed here is a single T cell receptor beta chain. Clones were read by immunoSEQ multiplex PCR, and TCRdb kept only the in-frame ones, dropping some. The data show around 70,000 clones, approximately 80% seen once. Trimming at V came to 1 base and at J to 8 bases, leaving 1 base not matched to a gene. The CDR3 loop spans 12 amino acids. The germline V gene encodes CDR1 SGHAT and CDR2 FQNNGV. The data are from a study of blood T cell repertoires in COVID-19. Sequencing was performed on peripheral blood. The chain has TRBV11-2 and TRBJ1-1; TRBD1 matches at 7 bases. The sequence was collected from a man aged 45 to 65 with COVID-19, enrolled during active disease. Here the CDR3 reads CASSLGQGEAFF. CDR3 sequence (DNA): TGTGCCAGCAGCTTAGGACAGGGAGAAGCTTTCTTT.